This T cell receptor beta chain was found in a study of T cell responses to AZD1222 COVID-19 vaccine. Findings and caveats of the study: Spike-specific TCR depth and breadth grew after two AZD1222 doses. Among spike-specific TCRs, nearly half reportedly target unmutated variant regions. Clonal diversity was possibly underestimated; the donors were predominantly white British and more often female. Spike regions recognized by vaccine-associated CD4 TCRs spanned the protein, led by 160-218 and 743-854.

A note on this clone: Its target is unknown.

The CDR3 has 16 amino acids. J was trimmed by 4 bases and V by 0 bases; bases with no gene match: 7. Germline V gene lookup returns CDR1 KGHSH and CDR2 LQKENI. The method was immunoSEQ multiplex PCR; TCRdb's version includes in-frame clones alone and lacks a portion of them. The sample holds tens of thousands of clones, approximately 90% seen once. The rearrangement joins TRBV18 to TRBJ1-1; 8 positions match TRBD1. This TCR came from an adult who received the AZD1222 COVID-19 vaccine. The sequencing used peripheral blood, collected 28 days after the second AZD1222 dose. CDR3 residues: CASSPPIGTGGTEAFF. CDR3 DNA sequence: TGTGCCAGCTCACCACCGATCGGGACAGGTGGCACTGAAGCTTTCTTT.